These 28 T cell receptor beta chains originate from one sample sequenced in a study of vaccination and CD4 T cells after COVID-19. Their recognized antigens are unknown. Described treatment: roughly ten-day PBMC culture with coronavirus spike peptide pools or control peptides (ViraFEST assay). Once obtained from cultured CD4+ T cells, the DNA was sequenced using the Oncomine TCR Beta short-read assay. Each CDR3 protein is one row after TCRdb ran MiXCR on the PCR reads. The sample records 15,000 to 20,000 distinct CDR3 sequences, 45% to 50% being singletons. The specimen was CD4+ T cells from blood, cultured in vitro. The origin of the receptors is a human donor who had recovered from COVID-19.

CDR3 sequence (DNA): TGTGCCAGTAGTATTGTAGCGGGCACCACCGGGGAGCTGTTTTTT. Translated, it gives CASSIVAGTTGELFF. The chain is built from TRBV19 and TRBJ2-2; 7 nucleotides match TRBD2. Per the germline V gene, CDR1 is LNHDA and CDR2 is SQIVND (reference sequence). CDR3 size: 15 residues. With V trimmed by 3 bases and J by 4 bases, 5 bases remained unmatched.

The CDR3 loop is CSASATGDLPSTDTQYF. CDR3 sequence (DNA): TGCAGTGCTAGCGCAACGGGGGATCTTCCTAGCACAGATACGCAGTATTTT. The V gene is TRBV20-1, the J gene TRBJ2-3; a possible D gene is TRBD2 (6 bases). Trimming removed 3 bases from V and 0 bases from J, with 19 bases in between. The CDR3 runs 17 residues. The germline V gene has CDR1 DFQATT and CDR2 SNEGSKA (reference sequence).

The chain couples TRBV15 to TRBJ2-7; D possibly matches TRBD1 or TRBD2 (5 bases each). The CDR3 totals 14 residues. Per the germline V gene, CDR1 is LNHNV and CDR2 is YYDKDF (reference sequence). With 1 base removed from V and 0 bases from J, the gap between germline ends came to 7 bases. This CDR3 is CATSRGGDSYEQYF. The CDR3 DNA follows: TGTGCCACCAGCAGAGGAGGGGACTCCTACGAGCAGTACTTC.

This clonotype was recorded a few times. The chain links TRBV6-1 to TRBJ2-7, with TRBD2 as a possible D gene (6 bases). The CDR3 has 16 residues. Germline lookup yields CDR1 MNHNS and CDR2 SASEGT. V shed 5 bases and J shed 3 bases, with 20 bases lying between them. This chain's CDR3 is CASSRSSPGGIYEQYF. Written as DNA, the CDR3 is TGTGCCAGCAGTCGTAGCTCACCCGGAGGGATCTACGAGCAGTACTTC.

The rearrangement joins TRBV5-6 to TRBJ2-1; 8 bases line up with TRBD1. This CDR3 spans 15 amino acids. From germline, CDR1 is SGHDT and CDR2 YYEEEE. The V and J ends lost 3 bases and 10 bases, in that order; junction bases with no gene match: 12. The CDR3 DNA is TGTGCCAGCAGCTCGGCCGGGACAGGCCCCCTGGAGCAGTTCTTC. The encoded protein is CASSSAGTGPLEQFF. Complete variable domain (other parts from reference TRBV5-6 and TRBJ2-1): DAGVTQSPTHLIKTRGQQVTLRCSPKSGHDTVSWYQQALGQGPQFIFQYYEEEERQRGNFPDRFSGHQFPNYSSELNVNALLLGDSALYLCASSSAGTGPLEQFFGPGTRLTVL.

The chain links TRBV29-1 to TRBJ1-1; D not certain. The ends were cut back, 7 bases at V and 3 bases at J, with 12 bases in the middle. Germline V lookup: CDR1 SQVTM, CDR2 ANQGSEA. The CDR3 sequence is 12 residues long. In DNA, the CDR3 is TGCAGCGCGGCGGGCGGAGACACTGAAGCTTTCTTT. Its translation is CSAAGGDTEAFF. The full variable domain, completed using reference TRBV29-1 and TRBJ1-1, is SAVISQKPSRDICQRGTSLTIQCQVDSQVTMMFWYRQQPGQSLTLIATANQGSEATYESGFVIDKFPISRPNLTFSTLTVSNMSPEDSSIYLCSAAGGDTEAFFGQGTRLTVV.

This chain links TRBV11-2 with TRBJ1-2; 9 bases are shared with TRBD1. Germline V gene data show CDR1 as SGHAT and CDR2 as FQNNGV. Trimming took 4 bases from V and 0 from J; bases not matched to a gene: 3. This CDR3 spans 15 amino acids. DNA of the CDR3: TGTGCCAGCAGCTCATACAGGGGGCCTAACTATGGCTACACCTTC. Translation gives CASSSYRGPNYGYTF.

The V and J genes are TRBV7-9 and TRBJ2-7; D is unclear. The CDR3 sequence is 13 residues long. V was pared by 2 bases and J by 7 bases, with 12 bases between. CDR1 is SEHNR, CDR2 FQNEAQ, per germline (reference sequence). CDR3 nucleotide sequence: TGTGCCAGCAGCTTACCCGGCATGGGGGAGCAGTACTTC. Translation: CASSLPGMGEQYF.

This clonotype was seen only a few times. CDR3 loop: CASSLESYGSPLHF. CDR3 in DNA: TGTGCCAGCAGCTTAGAGTCATATGGTTCACCCCTCCACTTT. The gene calls are TRBV7-2 and TRBJ1-6; no clear D gene. The CDR3 is 14 amino acids. Germline CDR1 SGHTA, CDR2 FQGNSA. V shed 1 base and J shed 9 bases, with 10 bases lying between them.

V is TRBV19 and J is TRBJ2-7; tentatively, D is TRBD2 (6 bases). The germline gives CDR1 LNHDA, CDR2 SQIVND (reference sequence). V was shortened by 3 bases and J by 2 bases, with 8 bases between the two germline ends. The CDR3 has 13 residues. CDR3 bases: TGTGCCAGTAGTATTAAGCGGGCCTACGAGCAGTACTTC. Its translation: CASSIKRAYEQYF.

Turning to this clonotype: The CDR3 does not end in the conserved phenylalanine or tryptophan, so this is likely a read error. The DNA is left out, because the CDR3 cannot be placed on it with certainty; the CDR3 is given as TCRdb lists it. The V and J genes are TRBV11-3 and TRBJ2-7; TRBD1 reflects the table's D call only, with no check against the DNA. The CDR3 sequence runs 10 residues, both termini included. The V gene's germline CDR1 is SGHNT and CDR2 YENEEA. CDR3 amino acids: CASSLECLSL.

J is TRBJ2-7 and V is TRBV14; a possible D gene is TRBD1 (6 bases). This CDR3 spans 14 amino acids. Trimming removed 1 base from V and 3 bases from J, with 10 bases in between. CDR1 SGHDN and CDR2 FVKESK come from the germline V gene. This chain's CDR3 is CASSQVRGSYEQYF. CDR3 coding DNA: TGTGCCAGCAGCCAAGTCAGGGGTAGCTACGAGCAGTACTTC. Full variable domain (remainder filled in from reference TRBV14 and TRBJ2-7): EAGVTQFPSHSVIEKGQTVTLRCDPISGHDNLYWYRRVMGKEIKFLLHFVKESKQDESGMPNNRFLAERTGGTYSTLKVQPAELEDSGVYFCASSQVRGSYEQYFGPGTRLTVT.

This sequence joins TRBV6-2 or TRBV6-3 and TRBJ2-7; TRBD1 agrees at 10 bases. Germline values: CDR1 MNHEY, CDR2 SVGEGT. Unmatched junction bases numbered 10, after V lost 6 bases and J lost 5 bases. The CDR3 covers 15 residues. The CDR3 spells CASRGPGQGKDEQYF. The CDR3 bases are TGTGCCAGCAGAGGACCGGGACAGGGGAAAGACGAGCAGTACTTC.

The chain recombines TRBV19 with TRBJ1-5, with D perhaps TRBD1 (6 bases). CDR3 length: 15 residues. The germline V and J ends were trimmed by 2 bases and 7 bases, with 15 bases remaining between them. The germline V gene encodes CDR1 LNHDA and CDR2 SQIVND (reference sequence). The CDR3 here is CASSINRGSGQPQHF. CDR3 nucleotides: TGTGCCAGTAGTATAAATAGGGGGTCAGGGCAGCCCCAGCATTTT.

This clonotype was seen a handful of times. The V and J genes are TRBV20-1 and TRBJ1-1, with unresolved D. This CDR3 region has 12 residues. From germline, CDR1 is DFQATT and CDR2 SNEGSKA (reference sequence). V lost 3 bases to trimming and J lost 3 bases, with 8 bases between them. The CDR3 region has the DNA TGCAGTGCTAGTTTCGGATACACTGAAGCTTTCTTT. This sequence encodes CSASFGYTEAFF.

The chain uses TRBV29-1 and TRBJ1-2, with TRBD1 matching 8 bases. Germline CDR1 SQVTM, CDR2 ANQGSEA. Trimming removed 6 bases from V and 8 bases from J; junction bases left unmatched: 8. The CDR3 consists of 12 residues. The DNA for the CDR3 is TGCAGCGTGGACAGGGTCGTGCGGGGCTACACCTTC. Its translation: CSVDRVVRGYTF. Based on the CDR3 plus reference TRBV29-1 and TRBJ1-2, the full variable domain is SAVISQKPSRDICQRGTSLTIQCQVDSQVTMMFWYRQQPGQSLTLIATANQGSEATYESGFVIDKFPISRPNLTFSTLTVSNMSPEDSSIYLCSVDRVVRGYTFGSGTRLTVV.

In its sample, this clonotype was seen once. CDR3 sequence: CASSRTAGGPNEQFF. DNA of the CDR3: TGCGCCAGCAGCCGAACGGCAGGGGGCCCCAATGAGCAGTTCTTC. The V call is TRBV5-1, the J call TRBJ2-1, with TRBD1 identical over 8 bases. This CDR3 has 15 residues. Losses at the gene ends were 4 bases for V and 6 bases for J; bases not matched to a gene: 9. The germline V gene has CDR1 SGHRS and CDR2 YFSETQ.

The V gene is TRBV5-1, the J gene TRBJ2-7, with 8 positions matching TRBD1. Germline V CDR1 and CDR2: SGHRS, YFSETQ. The V and J ends lost 1 base and 6 bases, in that order; junction bases with no gene match: 21. There are 19 residues in the CDR3. This CDR3 is CASSLWGVGQGAQAGEQYF. CDR3 DNA sequence: TGCGCCAGCAGCTTGTGGGGGGTCGGGCAGGGGGCGCAAGCGGGCGAGCAGTACTTC.

The chain joins TRBV11-1 to TRBJ2-2, with 9 bases identical to TRBD1. The germline CDR1 and CDR2 sequences are SGHAT and FQDESV (reference sequence). CDR3 length: 16 residues. Unmatched junction bases numbered 6, after V lost 5 bases and J lost 2 bases. CDR3 residues: CASSPRTGANTGELFF. The CDR3 DNA reads as TGTGCCAGCAGCCCTAGGACAGGGGCTAACACCGGGGAGCTGTTTTTT. Looking up the rest from reference TRBV11-1 and TRBJ2-2 gives the full variable domain: EAEVAQSPRYKITEKSQAVAFWCDPISGHATLYWYRQILGQGPELLVQFQDESVVDDSQLPKDRFSAERLKGVDSTLKIQPAELGDSAMYLCASSPRTGANTGELFFGEGSRLTVL.

The chain employs TRBV7-9 and TRBJ1-2; D gene unclear. The CDR3 totals 14 residues. Trimming left V 2 bases short and J 3 bases short, with 10 bases between. Per germline, CDR1 SEHNR and CDR2 FQNEAQ (reference sequence). This CDR3 is CASSLIERDYGYTF. The CDR3 region has the DNA TGTGCCAGCAGCTTAATTGAAAGAGACTATGGCTACACCTTC.

As DNA, the CDR3 is TGCAGTGCTAGAGTGGACACCACAGATACGCAGTATTTT. This encodes CSARVDTTDTQYF. J is TRBJ2-3 and V is TRBV20-1; D possibly corresponds to TRBD1 (5 bases). The CDR3 loop spans 13 amino acids. The V and J ends lost 1 base and 2 bases respectively, with 7 bases between them. CDR1 and CDR2 (germline): DFQATT, SNEGSKA (reference sequence).

The V call is TRBV20-1, the J call TRBJ2-1; 9 positions agree with TRBD1. V gave up 5 bases and J gave up 4 bases; unmatched junction bases: 12. Germline CDR1 and CDR2: DFQATT and SNEGSKA (reference sequence). The length of the CDR3 is 16 residues. The CDR3 region has the DNA TGCAGTGCTCGACCGCCCGGGACAGGGATTTACAATGAGCAGTTCTTC. This sequence encodes CSARPPGTGIYNEQFF.

The chain joins TRBV19 to TRBJ2-1; 9 bases fit TRBD2. The V and J ends lost 6 bases and 7 bases, in that order; junction bases with no gene match: 13. This CDR3 region has 16 residues. Germline CDR1 reads LNHDA; CDR2 reads SQIVND (reference sequence). CDR3 protein: CASSPSAGGPGNEQFF. Here the CDR3 DNA reads TGTGCCAGTAGCCCCTCCGCGGGAGGGCCTGGTAATGAGCAGTTCTTC. The full variable domain, with the rest looked up from reference TRBV19 and TRBJ2-1, is DGGITQSPKYLFRKEGQNVTLSCEQNLNHDAMYWYRQDPGQGLRLIYYSQIVNDFQKGDIAEGYSVSREKKESFPLTVTSAQKNPTAFYLCASSPSAGGPGNEQFFGPGTRLTVL.

The gene calls are TRBV7-2 and TRBJ1-2, with unresolved D. The V gene's germline CDR1 is SGHTA and CDR2 FQGNSA. This CDR3 region has 11 residues. The V end lost 5 bases, the J end lost 13 bases, and 14 bases lay between the germline ends. The CDR3 is CASSPAGKLTF. As DNA, the CDR3 is TGTGCCAGCAGCCCGGCCGGGAAACTCACCTTC.

The chain links TRBV28 to TRBJ1-2, with 9 bases aligning to TRBD1. Germline CDR1 reads MDHEN; CDR2 reads SYDVKM. V lost 5 bases to trimming and J lost 8 bases; unmatched junction nucleotides: 6. There are 13 residues in the CDR3. In nucleotides, the CDR3 is TGTGCCAGCAGTCTCACAGGGGGCGGCGGCTACACCTTC. Protein: CASSLTGGGGYTF.

The chain links TRBV6-1 to TRBJ1-2; D remains ambiguous. Between the trimmed V and J ends, which lost 4 bases and 2 bases, there was a span of 14 bases. This CDR3 has 15 residues. Germline assignment: CDR1 MNHNS and CDR2 SASEGT. CDR3 nucleotides: TGTGCCAGCAGTGTTAACACAGTCCTAAACTATGGCTACACCTTC. Residues: CASSVNTVLNYGYTF.

The table lists this clonotype with a few counts. The chain combines TRBV2 with TRBJ2-2; unclear D gene. V was trimmed by 6 bases and J by 5 bases, leaving 10 bases between them. In germline, CDR1 is SNHLY, CDR2 FYNNEI. The CDR3 runs to 13 residues. CDR3 in amino acids: CASRLAVTGELFF. CDR3 sequence (DNA): TGTGCCAGCAGACTGGCCGTTACCGGGGAGCTGTTTTTT.

The V gene is TRBV10-3, the J gene TRBJ1-1, with 9 bases matching TRBD1. In germline, CDR1 is ENHRY, CDR2 SYGVKD. The V segment lost 7 bases and the J segment 11 bases; nucleotides outside the gene matches: 11. This CDR3 contains 13 residues. CDR3 nucleotides: TGTGCCATCACCCCAGACAGGGGGTCTGTGGCTTTCTTT. This gives the protein CAITPDRGSVAFF.